This passage covers 9 T cell receptor beta chains from one sample sequenced in a study of T cell clonotyping in hematopoietic cell transplantation. Time point defined: recipient sample about 28 days before transplant, after cytoreduction. Clones were sequenced by immunoSEQ multiplex PCR, and TCRdb holds only the in-frame ones, with some missing. The profile shows approximately 44,000 clones, 85% of them singletons. The starting material was peripheral blood mononuclear cells, obtained before stem cell transplant. The receptors stem from a man aged 55 to 69 with acute myeloid leukemia. Some clones in this sample may be carry-over from other donors' samples.

This chain connects TRBV5-1 to TRBJ2-3, with D possibly called TRBD1 or TRBD2 (6 bases each). The CDR3 extends over 16 amino acids. V lost 4 bases and J lost 1, with 16 bases in between. CDR1 and CDR2 from the germline V gene are SGHRS and YFSETQ. The CDR3: CASSPASGARTDTQYF. CDR3 sequence (DNA): TGCGCCAGCAGCCCAGCGTCGGGGGCCCGCACAGATACGCAGTATTTT. Combining the CDR3 with reference TRBV5-1 and TRBJ2-3 gives the whole variable domain KAGVTQTPRYLIKTRGQQVTLSCSPISGHRSVSWYQQTPGQGLQFLFEYFSETQRNKGNFPGRFSGRQFSNSRSEMNVSTLELGDSALYLCASSPASGARTDTQYFGPGTRLTVL.

The chain employs TRBV6-5 and TRBJ2-7; 7 nucleotides align to TRBD1. The CDR3 is made up of 14 amino acids. Germline-derived CDR1 and CDR2 are MNHEY and SVGAGI. Germline trimming cut 7 bases from V and 1 base from J; bases unmatched to any gene: 7. CDR3 bases: TGTGCCAGCACAGCGAGACAGGGTTCCTACGAGCAGTACTTC. This codes for CASTARQGSYEQYF.

The chain joins TRBV10-3 to TRBJ2-7, with D possibly being TRBD2 (6 bases). The V and J ends lost 4 bases and 4 bases respectively, with 14 bases between them. Looked up from germline, CDR1 is ENHRY and CDR2 is SYGVKD. The CDR3 runs to 14 residues. The CDR3 region is CAISVGESGYEQYF. The CDR3 nucleotides read TGTGCCATCAGTGTAGGGGAGAGCGGGTACGAGCAGTACTTC.

This clone was seen just once. This rearrangement joins TRBV19 to TRBJ2-5; D possibly uses TRBD1 or TRBD2 (6 bases each). This CDR3 has 14 residues. The germline V and J ends were trimmed by 7 bases and 5 bases, with 17 bases remaining between them. Looked up from germline, CDR1 is LNHDA and CDR2 is SQIVND (reference sequence). CDR3 coding DNA: TGTGCCAGTAACAATAGGGGGGCGGGGGAGACCCAGTACTTC. Translated: CASNNRGAGETQYF. The whole variable domain, filled in from reference TRBV19 and TRBJ2-5, reads DGGITQSPKYLFRKEGQNVTLSCEQNLNHDAMYWYRQDPGQGLRLIYYSQIVNDFQKGDIAEGYSVSREKKESFPLTVTSAQKNPTAFYLCASNNRGAGETQYFGPGTRLLVL.

The chain employs TRBV7-9 and TRBJ1-5; 8 bases match TRBD1. CDR1 is SEHNR, CDR2 FQNEAQ, per germline (reference sequence). The CDR3 runs 14 residues. With 5 bases clipped from V and 1 base from J, the junction kept 1 base outside the gene matches. The CDR3 region is CASSRQGSNQPQHF. The CDR3 region has the DNA TGTGCCAGCAGCCGACAGGGGAGCAATCAGCCCCAGCATTTT. Full variable domain (outside the CDR3, taken from reference TRBV7-9 and TRBJ1-5): DTGVSQNPRHKITKRGQNVTFRCDPISEHNRLYWYRQTLGQGPEFLTYFQNEAQLEKSRLLSDRFSAERPKGSFSTLEIQRTEQGDSAMYLCASSRQGSNQPQHFGDGTRLSIL.

The chain uses TRBV5-1 and TRBJ1-2; 10 bases are shared with TRBD1. CDR3 length: 16 residues. The germline V gene has CDR1 SGHRS and CDR2 YFSETQ. The V segment lost 1 base and the J segment 7 bases; nucleotides outside the gene matches: 10. The CDR3 region is CASSLPGQGLFSGYTF. CDR3 in DNA: TGCGCCAGCAGCTTGCCGGGACAGGGGTTGTTTAGTGGCTACACCTTC. The full variable domain, with the rest looked up from reference TRBV5-1 and TRBJ1-2, is KAGVTQTPRYLIKTRGQQVTLSCSPISGHRSVSWYQQTPGQGLQFLFEYFSETQRNKGNFPGRFSGRQFSNSRSEMNVSTLELGDSALYLCASSLPGQGLFSGYTFGSGTRLTVV.

The chain couples TRBV7-3 to TRBJ2-7, with TRBD2 as a possible D gene (5 bases). CDR3 length equals 16 residues. V was pared by 0 bases and J by 0 bases, with 12 bases between. Germline V lookup: CDR1 SGHTA, CDR2 FQGTGA. CDR3: CASSLTPYAGSYEQYF. CDR3 DNA sequence: TGTGCCAGCAGCTTAACTCCATATGCGGGCTCCTACGAGCAGTACTTC.

The rearrangement uses TRBV19 and TRBJ1-1; D not resolved. The CDR3 extends over 13 amino acids. Germline assignment: CDR1 LNHDA and CDR2 SQIVND (reference sequence). V was cut by 6 bases and J by 0 bases, with 8 bases left in between. CDR3 in amino acids: CASSSQMNTEAFF. CDR3 in DNA: TGTGCCAGTAGCTCACAGATGAACACTGAAGCTTTCTTT.

V and J are TRBV9 and TRBJ1-2; D gene uncertain. Trimming removed 0 bases from V and 8 bases from J, with 17 bases in between. In germline, CDR1 is SGDLS, CDR2 YYNGEE. This CDR3 is built from 15 residues. As DNA, the CDR3 is TGTGCCAGCAGCGTAGGTGGGGAGGGCTCGAGGGGCTACACCTTC. As protein: CASSVGGEGSRGYTF.